These 13 T cell receptor beta chains were sequenced from one sample in a study of T cells in Graves' hyperthyroidism and ophthalmopathy. Regions amplified from RNA transcripts were the TCR beta CDR3 regions. First-round RT-PCR of the TCR CDR3 relied on the HTBI primer set. TCRdb fed the multiplex PCR reads into MiXCR, producing one record per CDR3 protein. Of 490,000 or so distinct CDR3 sequences in the sample, 22% were seen once. The sequenced material came from blood. Source of these receptors: a woman between 65 and 79 years old with Graves' ophthalmopathy.

In this sample, this clonotype turned up a few times. This chain joins TRBV6-5 and TRBJ2-1; TRBD2 agrees at 8 bases. Germline V gene lookup returns CDR1 MNHEY and CDR2 SVGAGI. Trimming removed 6 bases from V and 5 bases from J; junction bases left unmatched: 9. The CDR3 length is 15 residues. The CDR3 sequence: CASSYRELADNEQFF. Written as DNA, the CDR3 is TGTGCCAGCAGCTATCGGGAACTAGCGGACAATGAGCAGTTCTTC.

The rearrangement links TRBV24-1 to TRBJ2-2, with TRBD2 matching over 7 bases. This CDR3 contains 13 residues. Germline CDR1 and CDR2: KGHDR and SFDVKD. Trimming removed 6 bases from V and 5 bases from J; junction bases left unmatched: 2. CDR3 amino acids: CATSQGGTGELFF. The CDR3, as DNA: TGTGCCACCAGTCAGGGAGGGACCGGGGAGCTGTTTTTT.

This chain joins TRBV28 and TRBJ2-3; 8 nucleotides agree with TRBD2. CDR1 and CDR2 (germline): MDHEN, SYDVKM. The CDR3 sequence is 14 residues long. DNA for the CDR3: TGTGCAAGCCTCGATAGCGGGACGAGGGATACGCAGTATTTT. This codes for CASLDSGTRDTQYF.

V and J are TRBV7-2 and TRBJ1-6; D gene unclear. The germline gives CDR1 SGHTA, CDR2 FQGNSA. V was shortened by 4 bases and J by 9 bases, with 10 bases between the two germline ends. There are 13 residues in the CDR3. The CDR3 DNA follows: TGTGCCAGCAGCTCCCGGCAGGCTTCACCCCTCCACTTT. As protein: CASSSRQASPLHF.

The rearrangement links TRBV5-5 to TRBJ2-3; 10 bases are a match to TRBD2. Losses at the gene ends were 2 bases for V and 3 bases for J; bases not matched to a gene: 3. The germline CDR1 and CDR2 sequences are SGHKS and YYEKEE (reference sequence). The CDR3 length is 15 residues. CDR3: CASSFTSGVTDTQYF. CDR3 coding DNA: TGTGCCAGCAGCTTCACTAGCGGGGTAACAGATACGCAGTATTTT.

There are a few counts of this clonotype. CDR3 loop: CSARTGRSTNEKLFF. CDR3 nucleotide sequence: TGCAGTGCTCGTACAGGGAGGTCAACTAATGAAAAACTGTTTTTT. The rearrangement links TRBV20-1 to TRBJ1-4, with TRBD1 as a possible D gene (6 bases). Per germline, CDR1 DFQATT and CDR2 SNEGSKA (reference sequence). V lost 5 bases, J lost 0 bases, and 13 bases lay in between. The CDR3 loop spans 15 amino acids.

V usage is TRBV7-9 and J usage is TRBJ2-3; D call uncertain. The CDR3 consists of 12 residues. Germline CDR1 SEHNR, CDR2 FQNEAQ (reference sequence). V was clipped by 8 bases and J by 7 bases, with 13 bases between them. CDR3 amino acids: CASGVELHTQYF. CDR3 bases: TGTGCCAGCGGGGTAGAGCTGCATACGCAGTATTTT.

The gene calls are TRBV3-1 and TRBJ2-1; 9 nucleotides line up with TRBD1. Germline V gene data show CDR1 as LGHDT and CDR2 as YNNKEL (reference sequence). Trimming took 5 bases from V and 10 from J; bases not matched to a gene: 6. This CDR3 is 13 amino acids long. The CDR3 sequence: CASSAYRGREQFF. As DNA, the CDR3 is TGTGCCAGCAGCGCCTACAGGGGGCGCGAGCAGTTCTTC.

The V and J genes are TRBV27 and TRBJ2-2; no clear D. Germline-derived CDR1 and CDR2 are MNHEY and SMNVEV (reference sequence). This CDR3 region has 16 residues. The V and J ends lost 3 bases and 0 bases respectively, with 11 bases between them. For the CDR3, the DNA is TGTGCCAGCAGTTTTTTTCCGACCTCGAACACCGGGGAGCTGTTTTTT. Translating gives CASSFFPTSNTGELFF.

This clonotype turned up a few times. V gene TRBV6-1 combines with J gene TRBJ2-5; 8 nucleotides align to TRBD2. CDR3 length: 14 residues. V was clipped by 6 bases and J by 5 bases; unmatched bases: 8. CDR1 is MNHNS, CDR2 SASEGT, per germline. CDR3 loop: CASSPGRAFETQYF. As DNA, the CDR3 is TGTGCCAGCAGCCCCGGGAGGGCCTTTGAGACCCAGTACTTC.

This clonotype was seen only a few times. This chain uses TRBV20-1 with TRBJ2-7; D is possibly TRBD1 (6 bases). The CDR3 spans 17 residues. Germline lookup yields CDR1 DFQATT and CDR2 SNEGSKA (reference sequence). Trimming took 1 base from V and 4 from J, leaving 23 bases between them. The CDR3 loop reads CSARARRPRGQGYEQYF. DNA of the CDR3: TGCAGTGCTAGAGCCCGCCGACCACGCGGGCAGGGGTACGAGCAGTACTTC.

This sequence joins TRBV30 and TRBJ1-4; perhaps TRBD1 as D (5 bases). Germline V gene lookup returns CDR1 GTSNPN and CDR2 SVGIG (reference sequence). The CDR3 loop spans 15 amino acids. V lost 0 bases and J 1 base, leaving 9 bases between the germline ends. The CDR3 loop reads CAWSVRGGTNEKLFF. CDR3 DNA: TGTGCCTGGAGTGTACGGGGGGGAACTAATGAAAAACTGTTTTTT.

The sample holds many counts of this clonotype. The rearrangement uses TRBV14 and TRBJ1-1; D gene uncertain. With 4 bases removed from V and 1 base from J, the gap between germline ends came to 4 bases. The CDR3 loop spans 12 amino acids. The germline gives CDR1 SGHDN, CDR2 FVKESK. The CDR3 region is CASSPSNTEAFF. The DNA for the CDR3 is TGTGCCAGCAGCCCATCGAACACTGAAGCTTTCTTT.